Shown below are 28 T cell receptor beta chains from a single sample sequenced in a study of follicular helper T cells after annual influenza vaccination. Clones were read by immunoSEQ multiplex PCR, and TCRdb kept only the in-frame ones, dropping some. Of over 7,000 clones listed, roughly 80% are singletons. Time point meaning: 2014-2015 season, 7 days after vaccination. Material: CXCR5+ CD38- circulating T follicular helper cells from blood, obtained 7 days after influenza vaccination. Described subset: circulating Tfh, non-naive CD4+CXCR5+PD-1+ (ICOS+CD38+ or ICOS-CD38-). All receptors derive from an adult who received the influenza vaccine.

This chain connects TRBV18 to TRBJ2-7; 7 bases line up with TRBD1. This CDR3 is built from 14 residues. After removal of 3 bases from V and 3 bases from J, the junction contained 5 bases not matched to a gene. CDR1 KGHSH and CDR2 LQKENI come from the germline V gene. The CDR3 DNA sequence: TGTGCCAGCTCACCTGGGACAGTGGACTACGAGCAGTACTTC. This encodes CASSPGTVDYEQYF.

This chain links TRBV7-8 with TRBJ2-7; TRBD1 matches at 9 bases. This CDR3 region has 15 residues. Germline V lookup: CDR1 SGHVS, CDR2 FQNEAQ. V dropped 5 bases and J dropped 0; count of bases not matched to a gene: 5. Written as DNA, the CDR3 is TGTGCCAGCAGCGTCGGGACAGGGAGCTCCTACGAGCAGTACTTC. This sequence encodes CASSVGTGSSYEQYF.

The chain carries TRBV5-1 and TRBJ2-2; 13 positions agree with TRBD2. Losses at the gene ends were 4 bases for V and 6 bases for J; bases not matched to a gene: 9. The germline CDR1 and CDR2 sequences are SGHRS and YFSETQ. The CDR3 has 17 amino acids. Here the CDR3 DNA reads TGCGCCAGCAGCCGCGGACTAGCGGGAGCGAGGGCCGGGGAGCTGTTTTTT. Translating gives CASSRGLAGARAGELFF.

This clone has just a few counts. The J gene is TRBJ1-5, the V gene TRBV19, with TRBD1 as a possible D gene (6 bases). CDR3 length: 14 amino acids. Trimming stripped 5 bases from V and 7 bases from J, with 15 bases between. Germline CDR1 is LNHDA and CDR2 is SQIVND (reference sequence). CDR3 in amino acids: CASSWQGQGQPQHF. The CDR3 nucleotides read TGTGCCAGTAGTTGGCAGGGGCAGGGGCAGCCCCAGCATTTT.

The chain recombines TRBV7-2 with TRBJ2-5, with TRBD2 identical over 10 bases. This CDR3 has 15 residues. The J segment lost 5 bases and the V segment lost 5 bases, leaving 8 bases of the junction unmatched. In germline, CDR1 is SGHTA, CDR2 FQGNSA. The CDR3 bases are TGTGCCAGCAGCCACAGCGGGGGGGTGCGGGAGACCCAGTACTTC. This gives the protein CASSHSGGVRETQYF.

This chain links TRBV4-2 with TRBJ1-3, with 9 bases lining up with TRBD1. The CDR3 runs to 17 residues. The ends lost 2 bases at V and 4 bases at J; junction bases unmatched: 9. CDR1 and CDR2 (germline): LGHNA, YNFKEQ. CDR3 DNA: TGTGCCAGCAGCCAATCGGCGGGACAGGGAATGGGAAACACCATATATTTT. Its protein product is CASSQSAGQGMGNTIYF.

The chain is built from TRBV11-2 and TRBJ2-1, with a weak D call TRBD2 (6 bases). Germline CDR1 reads SGHAT; CDR2 reads FQNNGV. This CDR3 is 14 amino acids long. Trimming shortened V by 0 bases and J by 6 bases, and 9 bases separated the two germline ends. Here the CDR3 DNA reads TGTGCCAGCAGCTTAGACCGGGACTCCAATGAGCAGTTCTTC. Translated: CASSLDRDSNEQFF.

This chain links TRBV9 with TRBJ2-1; the D gene is possibly TRBD2 (5 bases). Germline values: CDR1 SGDLS, CDR2 YYNGEE. The V end was cut by 5 bases, the J end by 4 bases, with 16 bases between. The CDR3 has 15 amino acids. The CDR3 reads CASSFNPGVYNEQFF. The CDR3 DNA sequence: TGTGCCAGCAGTTTTAACCCCGGGGTTTACAATGAGCAGTTCTTC.

The chain combines TRBV27 with TRBJ1-2, with no clear D. V lost 6 bases, J lost 7 bases, and 12 bases lay in between. The germline V gene encodes CDR1 MNHEY and CDR2 SMNVEV (reference sequence). The CDR3 extends over 12 amino acids. As DNA, the CDR3 is TGTGCCAGCAGGACCTCAAGAGGTGGCTACACCTTC. This translates into CASRTSRGGYTF.

The sample holds one count of this clone. The CDR3 nucleotides are TGTGCCAGTAGTTTGGACGGGCTGCAAGAGACCCAGTACTTC. As protein: CASSLDGLQETQYF. This rearrangement joins TRBV19 to TRBJ2-5; no clear D gene. The CDR3 totals 14 residues. Looked up from germline, CDR1 is LNHDA and CDR2 is SQIVND (reference sequence). The germline V and J ends were trimmed by 5 bases and 2 bases, with 12 bases remaining between them.

The V and J genes are TRBV15 and TRBJ1-2; 7 nucleotides line up with TRBD1. Trimming at V came to 9 bases and at J to 3 bases, leaving 13 bases not matched to a gene. Germline values: CDR1 LNHNV, CDR2 YYDKDF (reference sequence). The CDR3 extends over 15 amino acids. The CDR3 sequence is CATTPRRGRDYGYTF. Written as DNA, the CDR3 is TGTGCCACTACCCCACGGAGGGGGCGAGACTATGGCTACACCTTC.

V is TRBV11-3 and J is TRBJ2-1; 8 bases are a match to TRBD2. CDR1 is SGHNT and CDR2 is YENEEA in the germline V gene. The V gene end was trimmed by 4 bases and the J gene end by 7 bases; junction bases not matched to a gene: 15. The CDR3 contains 17 residues. The CDR3 region is CASSSSLGAGVRNEQFF. CDR3 bases: TGTGCCAGCAGCTCTTCCCTGGGAGCGGGGGTACGAAATGAGCAGTTCTTC.

Only a few counts were recorded for this clone. The rearrangement joins TRBV5-1 to TRBJ1-4; D is possibly TRBD1 (6 bases). Trimming removed 3 bases from V and 8 bases from J, with 11 bases in between. Germline values: CDR1 SGHRS, CDR2 YFSETQ. The CDR3 consists of 13 residues. The CDR3: CASSSTDREKLFF. The CDR3 region has the DNA TGCGCCAGCAGCTCTACCGACAGGGAAAAACTGTTTTTT. Drawing the rest from reference TRBV5-1 and TRBJ1-4, the complete variable domain is KAGVTQTPRYLIKTRGQQVTLSCSPISGHRSVSWYQQTPGQGLQFLFEYFSETQRNKGNFPGRFSGRQFSNSRSEMNVSTLELGDSALYLCASSSTDREKLFFGSGTQLSVL.

This chain uses TRBV29-1 with TRBJ2-7; TRBD2 matches at 8 bases. Unmatched junction bases numbered 4, after V lost 4 bases and J lost 2 bases. The V gene's germline CDR1 is SQVTM and CDR2 ANQGSEA. The CDR3 is made up of 13 amino acids. The CDR3 reads CSVVSGSPYEQYF. Here the CDR3 DNA reads TGCAGCGTTGTAAGCGGGAGCCCCTACGAGCAGTACTTC.

This clone was recorded a few times. This sequence joins TRBV4-1 and TRBJ2-7, with D hard to call. The CDR3 extends over 14 amino acids. Germline lookup yields CDR1 MGHRA and CDR2 YSYEKL. V lost 2 bases, J lost 2 bases, and 10 bases lay in between. The CDR3 region is CASSQILQTYEQYF. CDR3 DNA: TGCGCCAGCAGCCAAATACTGCAAACCTACGAGCAGTACTTC.

This clone has just one count. The chain links TRBV19 to TRBJ2-3; either TRBD1 or TRBD2 may fit D (5 bases each). Germline lookup yields CDR1 LNHDA and CDR2 SQIVND (reference sequence). Trimming pared 3 bases from V and 2 bases from J, leaving 9 bases between. The CDR3 runs 14 residues. For the CDR3, the DNA is TGTGCCAGTAGTATTGAGGGGACCACAGATACGCAGTATTTT. Amino acid sequence: CASSIEGTTDTQYF.

The chain employs TRBV5-1 and TRBJ2-2; D is perhaps TRBD2 (6 bases). Germline V CDR1 and CDR2: SGHRS, YFSETQ. This CDR3 has 15 amino acids. V gave up 0 bases and J gave up 6 bases, with 12 bases separating them. The CDR3 coding sequence is TGCGCCAGCAGCTTGGGCGGGGATAGCTCCGGGGAGCTGTTTTTT. Translated, it gives CASSLGGDSSGELFF.

J is TRBJ2-6 and V is TRBV14; the D gene is possibly TRBD1 (5 bases). Per germline, CDR1 SGHDN and CDR2 FVKESK. The V gene lost 8 bases and the J gene lost 0 bases, with 11 bases spanning the gap. There are 15 residues in the CDR3. DNA of the CDR3: TGTGCCAGCGCTAGGGGAAGCTCTGGGGCCAACGTCCTGACTTTC. Translating gives CASARGSSGANVLTF.

The CDR3 DNA follows: TGTGCCACGGTAGACAGGGGTAACAATGAGCAGTTCTTC. Residues: CATVDRGNNEQFF. V is TRBV28 and J is TRBJ2-1; 8 nucleotides align to TRBD1. Germline-derived CDR1 and CDR2 are MDHEN and SYDVKM. V lost 10 bases to trimming and J lost 5 bases; unmatched junction nucleotides: 7. The CDR3 length is 13 residues.

This chain uses TRBV4-2 with TRBJ1-1; unclear D gene. CDR1 is LGHNA, CDR2 YNFKEQ, per germline. The V end was cut by 0 bases, the J end by 1 base, with 12 bases between. This CDR3 is 16 amino acids long. CDR3 in amino acids: CASSQDSGRKNTEAFF. CDR3 DNA: TGTGCCAGCAGCCAAGACTCCGGCAGGAAGAACACTGAAGCTTTCTTT.

The V call is TRBV5-1, the J call TRBJ2-5; 11 positions agree with TRBD1. This CDR3 contains 16 residues. With 4 bases clipped from V and 5 bases from J, the junction kept 10 bases outside the gene matches. CDR1 is SGHRS and CDR2 is YFSETQ in the germline V gene. This CDR3 reads CASSRAGTGGRETQYF. The CDR3, as DNA: TGCGCCAGCAGCAGGGCCGGGACAGGGGGACGGGAGACCCAGTACTTC.

The V and J genes are TRBV18 and TRBJ1-3; possibly TRBD1 for D (5 bases). The CDR3 has 16 amino acids. Germline lookup yields CDR1 KGHSH and CDR2 LQKENI. The V and J ends lost 1 base and 10 bases respectively, with 20 bases between them. CDR3 nucleotide sequence: TGTGCCAGCTCACCACAACCGACAGACCTCTCCGTAACCATATATTTT. Its protein product is CASSPQPTDLSVTIYF.

This clone was detected only a few times. The genes are TRBV14 and TRBJ1-6; D may be TRBD1 (6 bases). The germline V gene encodes CDR1 SGHDN and CDR2 FVKESK. The CDR3 totals 13 residues. Trimming took 5 bases from V and 9 from J, leaving 11 bases between them. The CDR3 region is CASSWGGSSPLHF. In nucleotides, the CDR3 is TGTGCCAGCAGCTGGGGGGGCTCTTCACCCCTCCACTTT. Together with reference TRBV14 and TRBJ1-6, the CDR3 gives the full variable domain: EAGVTQFPSHSVIEKGQTVTLRCDPISGHDNLYWYRRVMGKEIKFLLHFVKESKQDESGMPNNRFLAERTGGTYSTLKVQPAELEDSGVYFCASSWGGSSPLHFGNGTRLTVT.

The chain has TRBV18 and TRBJ2-7, with D perhaps being TRBD1 or TRBD2 (5 bases each). V was trimmed by 3 bases and J by 0 bases, leaving 12 bases between them. The CDR3 contains 15 residues. Germline V CDR1 and CDR2: KGHSH, LQKENI. As DNA, the CDR3 is TGTGCCAGCTCACCTGCCGGGGCCAGCTCCTACGAGCAGTACTTC. The encoded protein is CASSPAGASSYEQYF.

This sequence joins TRBV11-2 and TRBJ2-5; possibly TRBD1 for D (6 bases). The CDR3 extends over 17 amino acids. Trimming shortened V by 1 base and J by 5 bases, and 20 bases separated the two germline ends. From germline, CDR1 is SGHAT and CDR2 FQNNGV. This CDR3 is CASSLGGHLYSVETQYF. The CDR3 DNA sequence: TGTGCCAGCAGCTTAGGGGGACATCTCTACTCGGTTGAGACCCAGTACTTC. The entire variable domain, with the rest obtained from reference TRBV11-2 and TRBJ2-5, is as follows: EAGVAQSPRYKIIEKRQSVAFWCNPISGHATLYWYQQILGQGPKLLIQFQNNGVVDDSQLPKDRFSAERLKGVDSTLKIQPAKLEDSAVYLCASSLGGHLYSVETQYFGPGTRLLVL.

This chain links TRBV7-9 with TRBJ2-1; TRBD2 matches at 8 bases. The germline V gene has CDR1 SEHNR and CDR2 FQNEAQ (reference sequence). The CDR3 contains 14 residues. The trim removed 2 bases at V and 6 bases at J, leaving 3 bases unmatched. CDR3 DNA sequence: TGTGCCAGCAGCTTATCTGGACTAGCCAATGAGCAGTTCTTC. As protein: CASSLSGLANEQFF.

CDR3 nucleotides: TGTGCTAGTGGTTTGCAGACAGACTATGGCTACACCTTC. Protein product: CASGLQTDYGYTF. This chain uses TRBV12-5 with TRBJ1-2; weak D call: TRBD1 (5 bases). CDR3 length: 13 amino acids. The V gene lost 2 bases and the J gene lost 3 bases, with 7 bases spanning the gap. Germline V gene data show CDR1 as LGHNT and CDR2 as FRNRAP. The whole variable domain, filled in from reference TRBV12-5 and TRBJ1-2, reads DARVTQTPRHKVTEMGQEVTMRCQPILGHNTVFWYRQTMMQGLELLAYFRNRAPLDDSGMPKDRFSAEMPDATLATLKIQPSEPRDSAVYFCASGLQTDYGYTFGSGTRLTVV.

In DNA form, the CDR3 reads TGTGCCAGCAGTTCGGGACAGGGACGGGAAAAACTGTTTTTT. It translates to CASSSGQGREKLFF. The chain carries TRBV6-1 and TRBJ1-4, with 9 bases fitting TRBD1. V was clipped by 5 bases and J by 8 bases; unmatched bases: 6. The CDR3 spans 14 residues. Per germline, CDR1 MNHNS and CDR2 SASEGT.